Below, 32 T cell receptor beta chains from the same sample are listed, as sequenced in a study of blood T cells in healthy people across ages. Alongside a J-beta primer mix, a sample-barcoded 5' primer served in a second PCR lasting roughly 7 to 11 cycles. TCRdb itself ran the 5' RACE reads through MiXCR, one entry per CDR3 protein. The sample holds some 800,000 distinct CDR3 sequences, roughly 25% seen once. Another study also made use of these data, one on T cells of mothers and their children.

Sequencing used blood. The receptor source for this set is a boy younger than 18 in good health.

The J gene is TRBJ2-5, the V gene TRBV9, with TRBD2 identical over 7 bases. Germline CDR1 and CDR2: SGDLS and YYNGEE. Unmatched junction bases numbered 4, after V lost 0 bases and J lost 2 bases. This CDR3 region has 15 residues. CDR3 amino acids: CASSVDPSGQETQYF. CDR3 coding DNA: TGTGCCAGCAGCGTAGACCCTAGCGGTCAAGAGACCCAGTACTTC.

The J gene is TRBJ2-3, the V gene TRBV28, with TRBD2 matching over 8 bases. V lost 6 bases, J lost 14 bases, and 13 bases stayed unmatched. Per germline, CDR1 MDHEN and CDR2 SYDVKM. CDR3 length equals 13 residues. This CDR3 reads CASSRSAGGEGYF. The CDR3 bases are TGTGCCAGCAGCAGGTCGGCGGGAGGAGAGGGGTATTTT.

This chain joins TRBV7-2 and TRBJ2-7, with TRBD2 matching over 11 bases. Looked up from germline, CDR1 is SGHTA and CDR2 is FQGNSA. V lost 3 bases, J lost 6 bases, and 7 bases stayed unmatched. The length of the CDR3 is 15 residues. CDR3 nucleotide sequence: TGTGCCAGCAGCTTCTATAGCGGGAGGGAGGGCGAGCAGTACTTC. It translates to CASSFYSGREGEQYF.

This CDR3 is CASSEALLDDNEQFF. In DNA form, the CDR3 reads TGTGCCAGCAGTGAAGCGCTTCTCGACGACAATGAGCAGTTCTTC. This chain links TRBV2 with TRBJ2-5; D gene unclear. The tail of the sequence fits TRBJ2-1 better, so the J call may be wrong. The CDR3 is made up of 15 amino acids. In germline, CDR1 is SNHLY, CDR2 FYNNEI.

In this sample, this clonotype turned up a few times. The chain employs TRBV27 and TRBJ2-5; 11 bases match TRBD1. The DNA end favors TRBJ2-7, so the J call may be wrong. This CDR3 is built from 14 residues. In germline, CDR1 is MNHEY, CDR2 SMNVEV (reference sequence). DNA of the CDR3: TGTGCCAGCAGTACCGCCGGGACAGGGGGCGAGCAGTACTTC. Protein sequence: CASSTAGTGGEQYF.

This clonotype has a handful of counts. Written as DNA, the CDR3 is TGCGCCAGCAGCCATACGGGGACTCTACAAATGGAGCAGTACTTC. Its translation: CASSHTGTLQMEQYF. This rearrangement joins TRBV4-1 to TRBJ2-7, with a tentative D call TRBD2 (6 bases). V dropped 3 bases and J dropped 7 bases, with 19 bases sitting between them. The germline CDR1 and CDR2 sequences are MGHRA and YSYEKL. The CDR3 is 15 residues long.

CDR3 nucleotides: TGTGCCTGGAGTGTAAGGGGGTTTTATGGCTACACCTTC. Amino acids: CAWSVRGFYGYTF. The rearrangement joins TRBV30 to TRBJ1-2; a possible D gene is TRBD1 (6 bases). Germline V gene sequence: CDR1 GTSNPN, CDR2 SVGIG (reference sequence). The CDR3 has 13 amino acids. V was trimmed by 0 bases and J by 5 bases, leaving 10 bases between them.

Comment on this clonotype: An end of the junction does not agree with germline; a read error may underlie this. This chain joins TRBV4-2 and TRBJ2-3, with a possible D match to TRBD2 (6 bases). The CDR3 is 12 residues long. Germline V lookup: CDR1 LGHNA, CDR2 YNFKEQ. In DNA, the CDR3 is TGTGCCAGCAGCCAAGATAGCGGACCAATTACTTTT. It translates to CASSQDSGPITF.

V usage is TRBV18 and J usage is TRBJ1-4; the D gene is possibly TRBD1 (5 bases). V dropped 5 bases and J dropped 4 bases, with 11 bases sitting between them. This CDR3 spans 14 amino acids. Germline CDR1 and CDR2: KGHSH and LQKENI. This chain's CDR3 is CASSRQPINEKLFF. CDR3 DNA sequence: TGTGCCAGCTCAAGACAGCCGATTAATGAAAAACTGTTTTTT.

The chain joins TRBV12-3 or TRBV12-4 to TRBJ2-5; possible D gene TRBD1, 5 bases. Trimming shortened V by 5 bases and J by 2 bases, and 6 bases separated the two germline ends. This CDR3 contains 12 residues. The CDR3: CASSGAQETQYF. The CDR3 region has the DNA TGTGCCAGCAGTGGGGCTCAAGAGACCCAGTACTTC.

This clonotype was counted a few times. V is TRBV20-1 and J is TRBJ2-5; 8 bases map to TRBD2. The J call is doubtful: the DNA matches TRBJ2-7 better. Germline-derived CDR1 and CDR2 are DFQATT and SNEGSKA (reference sequence). CDR3 length: 15 residues. CDR3 sequence (DNA): TGCAGTGCTAGAATGGGTCGGAGCGGGAGCTACGAGCAGTACTTC. Residues: CSARMGRSGSYEQYF.

There are a few counts of this clonotype. This rearrangement joins TRBV9 to TRBJ2-2, with D unresolved. The V and J ends lost 6 bases and 5 bases respectively, with 14 bases between them. Germline CDR1 and CDR2: SGDLS and YYNGEE. The CDR3 is made up of 14 amino acids. CDR3 residues: CASTGQTATGELFF. The DNA for the CDR3 is TGTGCCAGCACTGGGCAGACCGCGACCGGGGAGCTGTTTTTT.

The chain has TRBV7-9 and TRBJ2-3; TRBD1 might be the D (5 bases). CDR3 length: 15 residues. CDR1 and CDR2 (germline): SEHNR, FQNEAQ (reference sequence). V lost 0 bases and J lost 3, with 10 bases in between. CDR3 sequence (DNA): TGTGCCAGCAGCTTAGCGGCAGGGAAGACAGATACGCAGTATTTT. Residues: CASSLAAGKTDTQYF.

The chain joins TRBV28 to TRBJ2-5; 15 bases match TRBD2. TRBJ2-1 matches the DNA end more closely, so the J call is doubtful. Germline lookup yields CDR1 MDHEN and CDR2 SYDVKM. The CDR3 has 20 residues. The CDR3 DNA is TGTGCCAGCAGTTTTAAGGCGTTTGGGACTAGCGGGAGGAAATTGTATGAGCAGTTCTTC. Protein: CASSFKAFGTSGRKLYEQFF.

The chain couples TRBV7-9 to TRBJ2-5; no reliable D call. The V end lost 6 bases, the J end lost 4 bases, and 15 bases lay between the germline ends. The CDR3 consists of 14 residues. Looked up from germline, CDR1 is SEHNR and CDR2 is FQNEAQ (reference sequence). The CDR3 is CASRGLATRETQYF. Here the CDR3 DNA reads TGTGCCAGCAGAGGGTTGGCAACGCGAGAGACCCAGTACTTC.

The rearrangement joins TRBV28 to TRBJ2-7; D assignment may be TRBD1 or TRBD2 (5 bases each). V was pared by 7 bases and J by 1 base, with 14 bases between. Germline CDR1 is MDHEN and CDR2 is SYDVKM. The CDR3 contains 14 residues. CDR3 DNA sequence: TGTGCCAGCATCGAGGGACGGAATTCCTACGAGCAGTACTTC. Its translation is CASIEGRNSYEQYF.

In its sample, this clonotype was seen a few times. The chain carries TRBV29-1 and TRBJ2-3; D is unresolved. The V and J ends lost 5 bases and 1 base respectively, with 10 bases between them. CDR1 and CDR2 from the germline V gene are SQVTM and ANQGSEA. The CDR3 extends over 13 amino acids. The chain's CDR3 is CSVWPWGTDTQYF. CDR3 sequence (DNA): TGCAGCGTTTGGCCGTGGGGCACAGATACGCAGTATTTT.

This clonotype occurred a few times. This chain links TRBV24-1 with TRBJ2-7; 9 bases fit TRBD1. CDR1 and CDR2 (germline): KGHDR, SFDVKD. V was pared by 6 bases and J by 3 bases, with 8 bases of the junction left unmatched. The CDR3 runs 15 residues. CDR3 loop: CATSSVSTGGYEQYF. As DNA, the CDR3 is TGTGCCACCAGTTCGGTCTCGACAGGGGGCTACGAGCAGTACTTC.

The V call is TRBV4-2, the J call TRBJ2-5, with TRBD2 matching 7 bases. The J call may not be correct, given that the DNA end is closer to TRBJ2-7. This CDR3 region has 15 residues. Germline V gene lookup returns CDR1 LGHNA and CDR2 YNFKEQ. The CDR3 sequence: CASSQGGGGTYEQYF. The CDR3 bases are TGTGCCAGCAGCCAAGGGGGGGGAGGAACCTACGAGCAGTACTTC.

The V call is TRBV9, the J call TRBJ2-2; 11 nucleotides line up with TRBD1. Trimming at V came to 0 bases and at J to 6 bases, leaving 4 bases not matched to a gene. Per germline, CDR1 SGDLS and CDR2 YYNGEE. The CDR3 extends over 16 amino acids. CDR3 protein: CASSVATGQGAGELFF. The CDR3 DNA sequence: TGTGCCAGCAGCGTAGCTACGGGACAGGGGGCCGGGGAGCTGTTTTTT. The full variable domain, its missing parts supplied by reference TRBV9 and TRBJ2-2, is DSGVTQTPKHLITATGQRVTLRCSPRSGDLSVYWYQQSLDQGLQFLIQYYNGEERAKGNILERFSAQQFPDLHSELNLSSLELGDSALYFCASSVATGQGAGELFFGEGSRLTVL.

The chain joins TRBV20-1 to TRBJ1-1; no clear D. With 6 bases removed from V and 0 bases from J, the gap between germline ends came to 11 bases. There are 13 residues in the CDR3. Looked up from germline, CDR1 is DFQATT and CDR2 is SNEGSKA (reference sequence). CDR3 in DNA: TGCAGTGCCACCGGGAGTGTGAACACTGAAGCTTTCTTT. It encodes CSATGSVNTEAFF.

This clonotype was counted between two and nine times. This rearrangement joins TRBV20-1 to TRBJ2-7; 7 bases agree with TRBD1. Trimming took 0 bases from V and 3 from J; bases not matched to a gene: 11. This CDR3 region has 16 residues. The germline CDR1 and CDR2 sequences are DFQATT and SNEGSKA (reference sequence). Here the CDR3 DNA reads TGCAGTGCTAGAGATCCCCAGGCAGGGGGATACTACGAGCAGTACTTC. Translated, it gives CSARDPQAGGYYEQYF.

This clonotype has just a few counts. The chain recombines TRBV2 with TRBJ2-5; weak D call: TRBD2 (5 bases). V was pared by 1 base and J by 4 bases, with 13 bases between. The CDR3 is made up of 15 amino acids. Looked up from germline, CDR1 is SNHLY and CDR2 is FYNNEI. CDR3 sequence (DNA): TGTGCCAGCAGTGAAGACGGGGTCAAAGGAGAGACCCAGTACTTC. Protein sequence: CASSEDGVKGETQYF.

The rearrangement uses TRBV20-1 and TRBJ2-7; the match to TRBD1 covers 10 bases. From germline, CDR1 is DFQATT and CDR2 SNEGSKA (reference sequence). The CDR3 contains 15 residues. Trimming removed 6 bases from V and 1 base from J; junction bases left unmatched: 9. This CDR3 reads CSAPAGTGASYEQYF. The CDR3 nucleotides read TGCAGTGCACCAGCCGGGACAGGGGCGTCCTACGAGCAGTACTTC.

This clonotype showed up just a few times. The chain combines TRBV7-6 with TRBJ2-7, with TRBD1 matching over 7 bases. V lost 5 bases, J lost 1 base, and 11 bases stayed unmatched. The CDR3 runs to 16 residues. Per the germline V gene, CDR1 is SGHVS and CDR2 is FNYEAQ. This CDR3 reads CASSLGPAGGSYEQYF. The CDR3 bases are TGTGCCAGCAGCCTAGGGCCTGCAGGGGGTTCCTACGAGCAGTACTTC.

The rearrangement uses TRBV3-1 and TRBJ2-5, with D tentatively TRBD1 or TRBD2 (5 bases each). V shed 4 bases and J shed 11 bases, with 20 bases lying between them. CDR1 and CDR2 from the germline V gene are LGHDT and YNNKEL (reference sequence). The CDR3 is 14 amino acids. The CDR3 coding sequence is TGTGCCAGCAGCCCCCTCGGGACGGGGATGGAGCAGTACTTC. Translation: CASSPLGTGMEQYF.

This chain connects TRBV7-9 to TRBJ2-4; D is ambiguous. The CDR3 is made up of 15 amino acids. Trimming took off 5 bases at V and 2 bases at J, with 13 bases between the two ends. Per germline, CDR1 SEHNR and CDR2 FQNEAQ (reference sequence). For the CDR3, the DNA is TGTGCCAGCAGCCCTCTGACGCAGACCAAAAACATTCAGTACTTC. Residues: CASSPLTQTKNIQYF. Complete variable domain (other parts from reference TRBV7-9 and TRBJ2-4): DTGVSQNPRHKITKRGQNVTFRCDPISEHNRLYWYRQTLGQGPEFLTYFQNEAQLEKSRLLSDRFSAERPKGSFSTLEIQRTEQGDSAMYLCASSPLTQTKNIQYFGAGTRLSVL.

The chain has TRBV28 and TRBJ2-7; maybe TRBD1 (6 bases). Germline assignment: CDR1 MDHEN and CDR2 SYDVKM. The CDR3 extends over 17 amino acids. Trimming cost V 4 bases and J 3 bases, with 22 bases left between them. CDR3 nucleotides: TGTGCCAGCAGTTCACCCCGTAGACAGGCCCGAAACTACGAGCAGTACTTC. Residues: CASSSPRRQARNYEQYF.

This clonotype was counted between two and nine times. This sequence joins TRBV29-1 and TRBJ2-2; TRBD1 is a possible D gene (6 bases). The CDR3 has 14 residues. V shed 4 bases and J shed 2 bases, with 11 bases lying between them. Germline CDR1 and CDR2: SQVTM and ANQGSEA. The CDR3 here is CSVAGTTNTGELFF. The CDR3 DNA sequence: TGCAGCGTTGCCGGGACAACAAACACCGGGGAGCTGTTTTTT.

The CDR3 nucleotides read TGTGCCAGTAGTGCGACTCGGACAGCTTTCAAAAAAAACATTCAGTACTTC. Translating it yields CASSATRTAFKKNIQYF. This chain uses TRBV19 with TRBJ2-4; perhaps TRBD1 as D (6 bases). This CDR3 is built from 17 residues. V dropped 5 bases and J dropped 4 bases, with 21 bases sitting between them. Germline V gene lookup returns CDR1 LNHDA and CDR2 SQIVND (reference sequence).

The V gene is TRBV7-2, the J gene TRBJ2-5, with 7 nucleotides matching TRBD2. Germline V gene lookup returns CDR1 SGHTA and CDR2 FQGNSA. CDR3 length: 14 amino acids. Unmatched junction bases numbered 8, after V lost 5 bases and J lost 5 bases. CDR3 sequence reads: CASSRSGMRETQYF. CDR3 nucleotide sequence: TGTGCCAGCAGCAGGAGCGGGATGAGGGAGACCCAGTACTTC.

This clonotype was detected only a few times. Relative to the germline gene, one junction end is altered; a read error may explain this. This chain joins TRBV28 and TRBJ2-1, with 8 nucleotides matching TRBD2. Germline values: CDR1 MDHEN, CDR2 SYDVKM. This CDR3 has 16 amino acids. The CDR3 DNA follows: TGTGCCGGCAGCCCTAAAACTAGCGGTTCCTACAATGAGCAGTTCTTC. Its translation is CAGSPKTSGSYNEQFF.